This TCR beta chain was captured by sequencing in a study of spatial heterogeneity in lung cancer. Across the study: At a median of about two years after resection, follow-up PBMC samples were sequenced when available. The study observed each unique TCR and UMI combination more than ten times on average in raw reads.

Unmatched junction bases numbered 6, after V lost 5 bases and J lost 0 bases. This CDR3 contains 17 residues. CDR1 and CDR2 (germline): MNHNS, SASEGT. This clonotype was seen many times. Every TCR cDNA molecule carried a tag that served as a unique molecular identifier. TCRdb analysed the 5' RACE reads with MiXCR anew, one entry per CDR3 protein. The profile covers about 36,000 distinct CDR3 sequences, with over 6.5% appearing a single time and about a tenth taken by the ten largest. As for time point: blood at routine non-recurrence follow-up after resection. Sequencing covered unsorted whole RNA taken from tumor, nontumor lung or frozen PBMC.

Source: PBMCs, taken at follow-up. The sequence was collected from a male donor with early-stage non-small cell lung cancer. This chain links TRBV6-1 with TRBJ1-3; 11 bases match TRBD1. CDR3 in amino acids: CASSSPGTGGSGNTIYF. The CDR3 DNA sequence: TGTGCCAGCAGTTCTCCCGGGACAGGGGGCTCTGGAAACACCATATATTTT.